The 2 T cell receptor beta chains presented below share a single source sample, sequenced in a study of T cells in women clearing cervical HPV infection (dated 2018 in TCRdb). Libraries were made using the immunoSEQ multiplex PCR assay. Imported from immuneACCESS, the table was reduced by TCRdb to in-frame sequences with V and J called. These copies leave out some clones; in studies compared against another copy, an unresolved V gene accounts for under half, and the cause of the remainder is not known. The table for this sample shows some 30,000 clones. Clones ranked in the top ten supply 7.8% of the sample. Source material: blood buffy coat. The receptors shown here come from a woman between 18 and 75 years old with a cervical HPV16 infection that either progressed to CIN3+ or cleared (not recorded which).

In the case of this clone: Read coverage stops 3 residues before the CDR3 terminus; the germline J gene supplies the remainder. The gene calls are TRBV6-1 and TRBJ1-1; weak D call: TRBD1 (5 bases). The CDR3 spans 15 residues. In germline, CDR1 is MNHNS, CDR2 SASEGT. Incomplete CDR3 DNA: TGTGCCAGCAGTGAAACAAGGGAGCCGGGGGAGACA. Translating gives CASSETREPGET. The complete CDR3 reads CASSETREPGETAFF.

The CDR3 loop is CAISDSDRGYQPQYF. The CDR3 DNA, read in part, is TGTGCCATCAGTGACTCGGACAGGGGTTATCAGCCG. The chain couples TRBV10-3 to TRBJ2-3, with 9 bases that match TRBD1. Read data end 3 residues before the CDR3 end; the end is taken from the germline J gene. CDR3 length: 15 amino acids. From germline, CDR1 is ENHRY and CDR2 SYGVKD.